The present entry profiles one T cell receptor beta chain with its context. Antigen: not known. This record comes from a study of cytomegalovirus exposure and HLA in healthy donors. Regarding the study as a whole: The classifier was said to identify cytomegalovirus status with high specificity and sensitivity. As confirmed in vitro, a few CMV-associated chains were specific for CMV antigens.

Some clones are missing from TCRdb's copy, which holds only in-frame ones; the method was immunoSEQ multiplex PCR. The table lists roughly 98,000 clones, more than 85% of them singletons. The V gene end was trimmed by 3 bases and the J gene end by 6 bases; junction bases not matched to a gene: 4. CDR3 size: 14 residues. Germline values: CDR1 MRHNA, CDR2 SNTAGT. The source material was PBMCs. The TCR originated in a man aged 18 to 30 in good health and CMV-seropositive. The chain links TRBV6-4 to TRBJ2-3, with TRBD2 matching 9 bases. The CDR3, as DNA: TGTGCCAGCAGTGATGGGCTAGCGGGGGATACGCAGTATTTT. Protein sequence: CASSDGLAGDTQYF.